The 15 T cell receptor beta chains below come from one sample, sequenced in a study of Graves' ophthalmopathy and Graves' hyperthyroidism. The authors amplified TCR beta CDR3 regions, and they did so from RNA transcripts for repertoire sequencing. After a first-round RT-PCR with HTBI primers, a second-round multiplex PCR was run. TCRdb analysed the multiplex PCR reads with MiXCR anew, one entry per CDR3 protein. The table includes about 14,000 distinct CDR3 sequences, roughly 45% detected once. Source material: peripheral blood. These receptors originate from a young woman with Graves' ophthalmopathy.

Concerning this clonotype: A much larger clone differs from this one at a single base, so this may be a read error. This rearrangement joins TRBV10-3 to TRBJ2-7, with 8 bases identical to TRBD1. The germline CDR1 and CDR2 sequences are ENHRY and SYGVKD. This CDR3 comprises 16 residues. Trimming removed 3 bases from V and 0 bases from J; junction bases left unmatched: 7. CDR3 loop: CAISDREQGDSYEQYF. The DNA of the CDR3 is TGTGCCATCAGTGATAGAGAACAGGGGGACTCCTACGAGCAGTACTTC.

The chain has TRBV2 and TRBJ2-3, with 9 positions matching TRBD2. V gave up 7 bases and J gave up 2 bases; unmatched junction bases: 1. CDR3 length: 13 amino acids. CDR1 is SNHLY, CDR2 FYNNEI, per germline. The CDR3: CASKRGVTDTQYF. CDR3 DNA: TGTGCCAGCAAGCGGGGGGTCACAGATACGCAGTATTTT. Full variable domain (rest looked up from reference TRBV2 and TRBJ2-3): EPEVTQTPSHQVTQMGQEVILRCVPISNHLYFYWYRQILGQKVEFLVSFYNNEISEKSEIFDDQFSVERPDGSNFTLKIRSTKLEDSAMYFCASKRGVTDTQYFGPGTRLTVL.

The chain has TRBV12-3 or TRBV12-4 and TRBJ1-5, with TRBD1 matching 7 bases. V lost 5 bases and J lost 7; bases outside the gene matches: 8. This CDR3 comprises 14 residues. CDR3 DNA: TGTGCCAGCAGTGTACAGGGGCCTCGGCAGCCCCAGCATTTT. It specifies CASSVQGPRQPQHF.

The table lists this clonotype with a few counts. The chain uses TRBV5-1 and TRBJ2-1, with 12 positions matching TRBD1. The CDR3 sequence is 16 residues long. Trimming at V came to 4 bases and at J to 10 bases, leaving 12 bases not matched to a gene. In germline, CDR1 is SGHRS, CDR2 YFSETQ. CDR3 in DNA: TGCGCCAGCAGCCCTACCGGGACAGGGGGCATAAAGGAGCAGTTCTTC. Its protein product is CASSPTGTGGIKEQFF. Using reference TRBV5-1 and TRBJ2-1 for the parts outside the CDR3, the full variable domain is KAGVTQTPRYLIKTRGQQVTLSCSPISGHRSVSWYQQTPGQGLQFLFEYFSETQRNKGNFPGRFSGRQFSNSRSEMNVSTLELGDSALYLCASSPTGTGGIKEQFFGPGTRLTVL.

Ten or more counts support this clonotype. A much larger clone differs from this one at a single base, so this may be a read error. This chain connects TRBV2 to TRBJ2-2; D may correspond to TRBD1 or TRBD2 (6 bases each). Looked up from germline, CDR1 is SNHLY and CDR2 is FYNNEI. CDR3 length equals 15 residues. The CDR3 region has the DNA TGTGCCAGCGCTCGGGGGCGAGGGGCGACCGGGGAGCTGTGTTTT. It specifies CASARGRGATGELCF.

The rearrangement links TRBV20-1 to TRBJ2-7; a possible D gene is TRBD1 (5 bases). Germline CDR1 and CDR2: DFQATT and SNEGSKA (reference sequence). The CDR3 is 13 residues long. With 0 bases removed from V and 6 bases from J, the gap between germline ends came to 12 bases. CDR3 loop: CSARDNGAVEQYV. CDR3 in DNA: TGCAGTGCTAGAGATAATGGGGCGGTCGAGCAGTACGTC.

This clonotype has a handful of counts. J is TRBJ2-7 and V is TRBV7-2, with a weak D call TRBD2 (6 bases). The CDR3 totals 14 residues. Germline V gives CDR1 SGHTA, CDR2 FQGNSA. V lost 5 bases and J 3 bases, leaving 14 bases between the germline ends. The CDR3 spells CASSPRDSIYEQYF. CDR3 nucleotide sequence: TGTGCCAGCAGCCCACGGGACTCTATCTACGAGCAGTACTTC.

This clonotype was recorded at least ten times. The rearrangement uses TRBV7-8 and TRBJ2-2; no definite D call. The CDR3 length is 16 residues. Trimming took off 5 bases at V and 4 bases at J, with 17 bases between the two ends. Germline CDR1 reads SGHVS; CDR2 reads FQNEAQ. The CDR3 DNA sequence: TGTGCCAGCAGCCAATTTACGTCTTCGACCACCGGGGAGCTGTTTTTT. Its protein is CASSQFTSSTTGELFF.

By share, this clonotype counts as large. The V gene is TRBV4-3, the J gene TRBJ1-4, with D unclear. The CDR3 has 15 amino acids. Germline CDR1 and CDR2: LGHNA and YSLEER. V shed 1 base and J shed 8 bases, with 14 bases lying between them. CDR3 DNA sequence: TGCGCCAGCAGCCAAGGACGGGGAGAAGGAGAAAAACTGTTTTTT. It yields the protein CASSQGRGEGEKLFF.

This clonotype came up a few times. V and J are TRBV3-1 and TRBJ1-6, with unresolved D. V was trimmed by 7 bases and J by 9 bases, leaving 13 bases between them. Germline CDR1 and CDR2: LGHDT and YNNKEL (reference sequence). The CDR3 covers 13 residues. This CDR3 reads CASMGERPSPLHF. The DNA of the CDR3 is TGTGCCAGCATGGGTGAACGGCCTTCACCCCTCCACTTT. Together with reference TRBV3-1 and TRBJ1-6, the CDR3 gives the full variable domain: DTAVSQTPKYLVTQMGNDKSIKCEQNLGHDTMYWYKQDSKKFLKIMFSYNNKELIINETVPNRFSPKSPDKAHLNLHINSLELGDSAVYFCASMGERPSPLHFGNGTRLTVT.

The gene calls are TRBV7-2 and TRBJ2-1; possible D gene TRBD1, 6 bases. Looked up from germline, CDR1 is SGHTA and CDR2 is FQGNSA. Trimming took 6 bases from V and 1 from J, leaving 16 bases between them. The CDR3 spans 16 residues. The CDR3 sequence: CASRARQTGSYNEQFF. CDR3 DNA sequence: TGTGCCAGCAGGGCCCGTCAGACAGGATCCTACAATGAGCAGTTCTTC.

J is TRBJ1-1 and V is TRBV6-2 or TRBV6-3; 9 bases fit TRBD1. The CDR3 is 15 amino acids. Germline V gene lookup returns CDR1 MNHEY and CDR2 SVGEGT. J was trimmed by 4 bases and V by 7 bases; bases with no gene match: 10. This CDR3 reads CASTGGTGIGTEAFF. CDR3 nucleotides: TGTGCCAGCACCGGGGGGACAGGGATCGGCACTGAAGCTTTCTTT.

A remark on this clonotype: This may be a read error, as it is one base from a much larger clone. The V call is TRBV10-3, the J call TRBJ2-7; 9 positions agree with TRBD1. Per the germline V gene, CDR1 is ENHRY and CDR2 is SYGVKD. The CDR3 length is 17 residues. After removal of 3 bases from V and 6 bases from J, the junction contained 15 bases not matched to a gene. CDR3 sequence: CAISDREQGARSGEQYF. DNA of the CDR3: TGTGCCATCAGTGATAGAGAACAGGGGGCGCGTTCGGGCGAGCAGTACTTC.

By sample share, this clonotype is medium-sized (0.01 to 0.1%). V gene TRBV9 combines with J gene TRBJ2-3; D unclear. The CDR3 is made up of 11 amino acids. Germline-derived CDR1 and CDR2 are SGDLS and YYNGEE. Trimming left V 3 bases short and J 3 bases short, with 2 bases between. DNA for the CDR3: TGTGCCAGCAGCGCAACAGATACGCAGTATTTT. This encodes CASSATDTQYF.

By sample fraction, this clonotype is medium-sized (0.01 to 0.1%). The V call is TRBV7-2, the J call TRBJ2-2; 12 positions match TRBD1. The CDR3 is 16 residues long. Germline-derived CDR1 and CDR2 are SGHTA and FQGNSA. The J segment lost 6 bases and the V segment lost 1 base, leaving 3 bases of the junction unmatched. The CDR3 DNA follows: TGTGCCAGCAGCTTAGATGGGACAGGGGGCGCCGGGGAGCTGTTTTTT. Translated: CASSLDGTGGAGELFF.